Below are 25 T cell receptor beta chains sequenced from a single sample in a study of graft-versus-host responses after intestinal transplantation. These receptors have no known antigen. Sequencing was performed with immunoSEQ multiplex PCR; in TCRdb, only in-frame clones are kept and a portion is missing. The sample consists of under 100,000 clones, roughly 80% of them appearing once. The sequences come from unstimulated CD4+ T cells sorted from spleen or lymph node cells, collected before intestinal transplant. These receptors were taken from a human donor who received an intestinal transplant.

Comments on this clone: Within the sample, other DNA sequences also encode this same CDR3. This chain joins TRBV18 and TRBJ2-5, with D tentatively TRBD2 (5 bases). CDR1 KGHSH and CDR2 LQKENI come from the germline V gene. The CDR3 is made up of 13 amino acids. Trimming took 3 bases from V and 5 from J, leaving 10 bases between them. The CDR3 bases are TGTGCCAGCTCACCTGGAGGTGGGGAGACCCAGTACTTC. It yields the protein CASSPGGGETQYF.

The gene calls are TRBV14 and TRBJ2-1, with TRBD1 matching over 11 bases. V gave up 1 base and J gave up 5 bases; unmatched junction bases: 4. Germline CDR1 and CDR2: SGHDN and FVKESK. This CDR3 spans 16 amino acids. CDR3 sequence: CASSQVGTGGHNEQFF. For the CDR3, the DNA is TGTGCCAGCAGCCAAGTGGGGACAGGGGGTCACAATGAGCAGTTCTTC.

The gene calls are TRBV9 and TRBJ1-4; the D gene is possibly TRBD1 (5 bases). CDR1 and CDR2 from the germline V gene are SGDLS and YYNGEE. With 4 bases removed from V and 8 bases from J, the gap between germline ends came to 15 bases. The CDR3 is made up of 14 amino acids. The CDR3 loop is CASSFSPSGEKLFF. The CDR3 bases are TGTGCCAGCAGCTTTAGCCCGTCAGGGGAAAAACTGTTTTTT. Complete variable domain (other parts from reference TRBV9 and TRBJ1-4): DSGVTQTPKHLITATGQRVTLRCSPRSGDLSVYWYQQSLDQGLQFLIQYYNGEERAKGNILERFSAQQFPDLHSELNLSSLELGDSALYFCASSFSPSGEKLFFGSGTQLSVL.

This chain uses TRBV29-1 with TRBJ1-4, with D perhaps TRBD1 (5 bases). Trimming removed 5 bases from V and 3 bases from J, with 13 bases in between. CDR1 SQVTM and CDR2 ANQGSEA come from the germline V gene. This CDR3 spans 14 amino acids. CDR3 sequence (DNA): TGCAGCGTTTTTCTCGACAGCTCTAATGAAAAACTGTTTTTT. It translates to CSVFLDSSNEKLFF.

This chain uses TRBV7-2 with TRBJ1-2, with D perhaps matching TRBD1 (5 bases). Germline V lookup: CDR1 SGHTA, CDR2 FQGNSA. V dropped 3 bases and J dropped 4 bases, with 12 bases sitting between them. The CDR3 contains 14 residues. For the CDR3, the DNA is TGTGCCAGCAGCTTGGGCAGGGAGGCCTATGGCTACACCTTC. The encoded protein is CASSLGREAYGYTF.

This chain connects TRBV18 to TRBJ2-1; 10 bases line up with TRBD1. The germline CDR1 and CDR2 sequences are KGHSH and LQKENI. The CDR3 is 14 residues long. Losses at the gene ends were 3 bases for V and 9 bases for J; bases not matched to a gene: 5. CDR3 DNA: TGTGCCAGCTCACCGGGACAGGGGTTTGGTGAGCAGTTCTTC. It translates to CASSPGQGFGEQFF.

The rearrangement uses TRBV29-1 and TRBJ1-4, with a possible D match to TRBD1 (5 bases). In germline, CDR1 is SQVTM, CDR2 ANQGSEA. Trimming left V 4 bases short and J 3 bases short, with 15 bases between. The CDR3 has 15 amino acids. In DNA, the CDR3 is TGCAGCGTTGCGCGTGACAGTAGAGCTAATGAAAAACTGTTTTTT. Protein sequence: CSVARDSRANEKLFF. Full variable domain (rest looked up from reference TRBV29-1 and TRBJ1-4): SAVISQKPSRDICQRGTSLTIQCQVDSQVTMMFWYRQQPGQSLTLIATANQGSEATYESGFVIDKFPISRPNLTFSTLTVSNMSPEDSSIYLCSVARDSRANEKLFFGSGTQLSVL.

The chain has TRBV9 and TRBJ2-2; TRBD2 agrees at 7 bases. CDR1 and CDR2 (germline): SGDLS, YYNGEE. The CDR3 spans 18 residues. J lost 1 base, V lost 0 bases, and 9 bases had no gene match. This chain's CDR3 is CASSVGGRGGRNTGELFF. CDR3 nucleotide sequence: TGTGCCAGCAGCGTAGGTGGGAGGGGAGGGCGGAACACCGGGGAGCTGTTTTTT.

The chain joins TRBV10-3 to TRBJ2-7; 9 nucleotides line up with TRBD1. There are 15 residues in the CDR3. Trimming at V came to 5 bases and at J to 0 bases, leaving 5 bases not matched to a gene. The germline V gene encodes CDR1 ENHRY and CDR2 SYGVKD. The CDR3 nucleotides are TGTGCCATCAGTTCGGGACAGGGATCCTCCTACGAGCAGTACTTC. This codes for CAISSGQGSSYEQYF.

V is TRBV6-4 and J is TRBJ2-3; 8 bases map to TRBD2. This CDR3 has 14 residues. CDR1 is MRHNA, CDR2 SNTAGT, per germline. The V and J ends lost 7 bases and 3 bases, in that order; junction bases with no gene match: 6. The CDR3 reads CASKSRLATDTQYF. The CDR3 region has the DNA TGTGCCAGCAAATCCCGACTAGCGACAGATACGCAGTATTTT.

The chain employs TRBV6-1 and TRBJ2-7; the match to TRBD1 covers 8 bases. V trimming: 5 bases; J trimming: 1 base; junction bases outside the gene matches: 4. Germline V gene lookup returns CDR1 MNHNS and CDR2 SASEGT. The CDR3 is 14 residues long. In DNA, the CDR3 is TGTGCCAGCAGTTTGGACAGGGAATCCTACGAGCAGTACTTC. Its protein is CASSLDRESYEQYF.

The chain has TRBV7-2 and TRBJ2-3, with 8 bases matching TRBD1. This CDR3 has 15 residues. Germline lookup yields CDR1 SGHTA and CDR2 FQGNSA. The V segment lost 2 bases and the J segment 2 bases; nucleotides outside the gene matches: 3. The CDR3 reads CASSLRTGYTDTQYF. The CDR3 region has the DNA TGTGCCAGCAGCTTACGGACAGGGTACACAGATACGCAGTATTTT.

This chain links TRBV15 with TRBJ2-5, with a weak D call TRBD2 (6 bases). With 3 bases removed from V and 5 bases from J, the gap between germline ends came to 19 bases. Looked up from germline, CDR1 is LNHNV and CDR2 is YYDKDF (reference sequence). This CDR3 contains 16 residues. CDR3 region: CATSRGLGAGTETQYF. The DNA of the CDR3 is TGTGCCACCAGCAGGGGCCTCGGAGCGGGTACGGAGACCCAGTACTTC.

The chain carries TRBV5-1 and TRBJ2-2; 9 bases line up with TRBD2. The CDR3 runs to 16 residues. Germline V gene lookup returns CDR1 SGHRS and CDR2 YFSETQ. V gave up 3 bases and J gave up 0 bases; unmatched junction bases: 3. The CDR3 DNA sequence: TGCGCCAGCAGCTGGCTAGCGGGATCGAACACCGGGGAGCTGTTTTTT. This sequence encodes CASSWLAGSNTGELFF.

The chain is built from TRBV4-1 and TRBJ2-1; D unresolved. The germline V and J ends were trimmed by 0 bases and 3 bases, with 6 bases remaining between them. Germline-derived CDR1 and CDR2 are MGHRA and YSYEKL. The CDR3 extends over 14 amino acids. CDR3 protein: CASSQDPRYNEQFF. Written as DNA, the CDR3 is TGCGCCAGCAGCCAAGACCCCCGCTACAATGAGCAGTTCTTC.

The rearrangement joins TRBV5-1 to TRBJ2-7; a weak D match, TRBD2 (7 bases). Germline values: CDR1 SGHRS, CDR2 YFSETQ. The CDR3 extends over 14 amino acids. The V and J ends lost 7 bases and 1 base respectively, with 15 bases between them. For the CDR3, the DNA is TGCGCCAGCCGGGGGGTAGGGGGTTCCTACGAGCAGTACTTC. Its translation: CASRGVGGSYEQYF.

The V and J genes are TRBV29-1 and TRBJ1-6; D is perhaps TRBD1 (5 bases). V lost 4 bases, J lost 10 bases, and 14 bases lay in between. The germline V gene has CDR1 SQVTM and CDR2 ANQGSEA. This CDR3 spans 13 amino acids. CDR3 nucleotide sequence: TGCAGCGTTGGGGGCCAGGTTGGGTCACCCCTCCACTTT. This translates into CSVGGQVGSPLHF. Using reference TRBV29-1 and TRBJ1-6 for the parts outside the CDR3, the full variable domain is SAVISQKPSRDICQRGTSLTIQCQVDSQVTMMFWYRQQPGQSLTLIATANQGSEATYESGFVIDKFPISRPNLTFSTLTVSNMSPEDSSIYLCSVGGQVGSPLHFGNGTRLTVT.

This chain connects TRBV6-1 to TRBJ2-7; D unclear. The CDR3 sequence is 11 residues long. V lost 6 bases, J lost 2 bases, and 5 bases lay in between. Per the germline V gene, CDR1 is MNHNS and CDR2 is SASEGT. As DNA, the CDR3 is TGTGCCAGCAGAATCACCTACGAGCAGTACTTC. It specifies CASRITYEQYF.

The chain joins TRBV28 to TRBJ1-2; D is unclear. Per the germline V gene, CDR1 is MDHEN and CDR2 is SYDVKM. Trimming cost V 4 bases and J 8 bases, with 5 bases left between them. The CDR3 runs 10 residues. The chain's CDR3 is CASSSLGYTF. In DNA form, the CDR3 reads TGTGCCAGCAGTTCCCTAGGCTACACCTTC.

The V gene is TRBV7-2, the J gene TRBJ1-5; D is undetermined. This CDR3 spans 13 amino acids. Trimming shortened V by 5 bases and J by 0 bases, and 5 bases separated the two germline ends. Germline-derived CDR1 and CDR2 are SGHTA and FQGNSA. The CDR3 DNA sequence: TGTGCCAGCAGCGTCGGTAGCAATCAGCCCCAGCATTTT. Translated, it gives CASSVGSNQPQHF.

The chain uses TRBV29-1 and TRBJ2-3; 10 positions match TRBD1. Losses at the gene ends were 6 bases for V and 0 bases for J; bases not matched to a gene: 3. This CDR3 is 14 amino acids long. Germline assignment: CDR1 SQVTM and CDR2 ANQGSEA. The CDR3 here is CSVGQGTSTDTQYF. CDR3 in DNA: TGCAGCGTGGGACAGGGGACTAGCACAGATACGCAGTATTTT.

The chain employs TRBV2 and TRBJ2-5; D is ambiguous. CDR3 length equals 13 residues. Between the trimmed V and J ends, which lost 8 bases and 4 bases, there was a span of 14 bases. The germline gives CDR1 SNHLY, CDR2 FYNNEI. CDR3 sequence reads: CASHLGGGETQYF. In nucleotides, the CDR3 is TGTGCCAGCCACCTCGGCGGTGGAGAGACCCAGTACTTC.

This rearrangement joins TRBV28 to TRBJ1-2; possibly TRBD1 for D (6 bases). CDR1 MDHEN and CDR2 SYDVKM come from the germline V gene. CDR3 length equals 13 residues. Trimming took off 4 bases at V and 8 bases at J, with 14 bases between the two ends. The CDR3 reads CASSSKQGRGYTF. DNA for the CDR3: TGTGCCAGCAGTTCCAAACAGGGCCGAGGCTACACCTTC.

This chain joins TRBV2 and TRBJ1-1, with TRBD1 identical over 11 bases. The CDR3 consists of 15 residues. The V gene's germline CDR1 is SNHLY and CDR2 FYNNEI. Unmatched junction bases numbered 4, after V lost 6 bases and J lost 1 base. The CDR3 DNA reads TGTGCCAGCAGCGCGGGGACAGGGGGGAACACTGAAGCTTTCTTT. This encodes CASSAGTGGNTEAFF.

V is TRBV19 and J is TRBJ2-2, with TRBD2 as a possible D gene (6 bases). The CDR3 is 14 amino acids. CDR1 is LNHDA, CDR2 SQIVND, per germline (reference sequence). V lost 2 bases and J lost 6, with 10 bases in between. Here the CDR3 DNA reads TGTGCCAGTAGTATAACTACGGGGGCCGGGGAGCTGTTTTTT. It is translated as CASSITTGAGELFF.